The 29 T cell receptor beta chains below all came from one sample that was sequenced in a study of Graves' ophthalmopathy and Graves' hyperthyroidism (dated by TCRdb to about 2018). Sequencing instrument: Illumina HiSeq 2000. For repertoire sequencing, TCR beta CDR3 regions were amplified from RNA transcripts. The first round was an RT-PCR using HTBI primers with the Qiagen OneStep RT-PCR kit, and this first round was followed by a second-round multiplex PCR, then size selection and purification. TCRdb itself trimmed the public reads at Q25 with fastp, ran MiXCR and retained productive beta chains. Every CDR3 protein is listed once, alongside the most common genes and DNA of its rows. For this sample there are 600,000 to 650,000 distinct CDR3 sequences; 22% appear just once. More than 5.5% of the sample is in the top ten clones. The sequencing sample was made of peripheral blood. These receptors were obtained from a young woman with stable Graves' hyperthyroidism. Some clones in this sample may be carry-over from other donors' samples. Donor details come from another sample of the same person, matched by shared clones.

This clonotype occurred many times. The chain joins TRBV30 to TRBJ2-7; 10 nucleotides align to TRBD1. The trim removed 4 bases at V and 2 bases at J, leaving 8 bases unmatched. The germline V gene encodes CDR1 GTSNPN and CDR2 SVGIG (reference sequence). This CDR3 comprises 15 residues. CDR3 protein: CAWNTGQGRTYEQYF. CDR3 coding DNA: TGTGCCTGGAACACGGGACAGGGGCGAACCTACGAGCAGTACTTC.

This clonotype was found many times. The chain has TRBV5-1 and TRBJ2-7; no firm D call. CDR3 length equals 13 residues. Germline V gives CDR1 SGHRS, CDR2 YFSETQ. V was cut by 2 bases and J by 3 bases, with 9 bases left in between. CDR3 loop: CASSLSVGYEQYF. The CDR3, as DNA: TGCGCCAGCAGCTTATCGGTTGGCTACGAGCAGTACTTC.

V usage is TRBV6-2 or TRBV6-3 and J usage is TRBJ1-1, with a possible D match to TRBD1 (6 bases). The germline V and J ends were trimmed by 2 bases and 3 bases, with 16 bases remaining between them. Germline CDR1 reads MNHEY; CDR2 reads SVGEGT. This CDR3 is built from 16 residues. CDR3 nucleotides: TGTGCCAGCAGTTACCGGGGGGACAAGGGGGACACTGAAGCTTTCTTT. It translates to CASSYRGDKGDTEAFF.

A word on this clonotype: Here the CDR3 omits its conserved ending phenylalanine or tryptophan, so a read error is the likely source. This sequence joins TRBV11-3 and TRBJ1-3; maybe TRBD1 (6 bases). V lost 0 bases and J 2 bases, leaving 8 bases between the germline ends. Germline CDR1 and CDR2: SGHNT and YENEEA. This CDR3 has 15 amino acids. The CDR3 sequence: CASSLESGAGNTIYS. The CDR3 bases are TGTGCCAGCAGCTTAGAATCAGGGGCTGGAAACACCATATATTCT.

V usage is TRBV7-3 and J usage is TRBJ1-1, with a tentative D call TRBD1 (5 bases). Germline V gene data show CDR1 as SGHTA and CDR2 as FQGTGA. The germline V and J ends were trimmed by 5 bases and 3 bases, with 13 bases remaining between them. CDR3 length: 14 amino acids. CDR3 sequence reads: CASSQMGGDTEAFF. CDR3 in DNA: TGTGCCAGCAGCCAAATGGGGGGTGACACTGAAGCTTTCTTT.

The J gene is TRBJ1-1, the V gene TRBV30; D perhaps matches TRBD1 (5 bases). The germline CDR1 and CDR2 sequences are GTSNPN and SVGIG (reference sequence). The CDR3 length is 13 residues. V lost 8 bases to trimming and J lost 0 bases, with 13 bases between them. This chain's CDR3 is CAARRGVNTEAFF. CDR3 DNA: TGTGCCGCTAGAAGGGGCGTGAACACTGAAGCTTTCTTT.

The chain employs TRBV12-3 or TRBV12-4 and TRBJ1-5, with D possibly matching TRBD1 (6 bases). V lost 10 bases and J lost 3, with 16 bases in between. The CDR3 sequence is 14 residues long. This chain's CDR3 is CATKGGQNNQPQHF. The CDR3 nucleotides are TGTGCCACAAAGGGCGGACAGAACAATCAGCCCCAGCATTTT.

The chain carries TRBV5-1 and TRBJ2-7; a possible D gene is TRBD2 (6 bases). Trimming removed 0 bases at V and 0 bases at J, with 13 bases between. The CDR3 runs 16 residues. CDR1 is SGHRS, CDR2 YFSETQ, per germline. The CDR3 DNA is TGCGCCAGCAGCTTGGAGGTCGGCGGGGTCTCCTACGAGCAGTACTTC. This encodes CASSLEVGGVSYEQYF.

This clonotype was observed many times. V and J are TRBV12-3 or TRBV12-4 and TRBJ2-7; D is unclear. The CDR3 loop spans 11 amino acids. V shed 5 bases and J shed 7 bases, with 9 bases lying between them. The CDR3: CASSPSEEQYF. In DNA form, the CDR3 reads TGTGCCAGCAGTCCTTCTGAGGAGCAGTACTTC.

In its sample, this clonotype was seen a few times. A much bigger clone sits one base away, suggesting this may be a read error. This chain joins TRBV12-3 or TRBV12-4 and TRBJ1-1; D possibly corresponds to TRBD1 (5 bases). This CDR3 region has 13 residues. CDR3 residues: CASSLGRWTEACF. CDR3 nucleotides: TGTGCCAGCAGTTTGGGGCGTTGGACTGAAGCTTGCTTT.

For the CDR3, the DNA is TGTGCCAGCTCACCACCTTCTAGCGGCTTAGGGGGAGAGACCCAGTACTTC. This gives the protein CASSPPSSGLGGETQYF. The chain joins TRBV18 to TRBJ2-5; a weak D match, TRBD2 (7 bases). The CDR3 extends over 17 amino acids. Germline-derived CDR1 and CDR2 are KGHSH and LQKENI. Trimming removed 0 bases from V and 4 bases from J, with 18 bases in between.

V is TRBV6-2 or TRBV6-3 and J is TRBJ2-7, with D perhaps being TRBD1 or TRBD2 (5 bases each). The CDR3 totals 14 residues. V was trimmed by 2 bases and J by 0 bases, leaving 8 bases between them. The germline CDR1 and CDR2 sequences are MNHEY and SVGEGT. CDR3 residues: CASSYVGDSYEQYF. The CDR3 nucleotides are TGTGCCAGCAGTTACGTGGGGGACTCCTACGAGCAGTACTTC.

This clonotype has a count of ten or more. The chain is built from TRBV2 and TRBJ2-2; 14 nucleotides line up with TRBD2. Trimming at V came to 5 bases and at J to 6 bases, leaving 11 bases not matched to a gene. The CDR3 extends over 18 amino acids. CDR1 and CDR2 (germline): SNHLY, FYNNEI. In DNA, the CDR3 is TGTGCCAGCAGTATCCGACTAGCGGGAGGGCCTCTGCCCGGGGAGCTGTTTTTT. Translated: CASSIRLAGGPLPGELFF. The full variable domain, completed using reference TRBV2 and TRBJ2-2, is EPEVTQTPSHQVTQMGQEVILRCVPISNHLYFYWYRQILGQKVEFLVSFYNNEISEKSEIFDDQFSVERPDGSNFTLKIRSTKLEDSAMYFCASSIRLAGGPLPGELFFGEGSRLTVL.

This clonotype was observed a handful of times. V usage is TRBV6-1 and J usage is TRBJ2-1; TRBD1 aligns across 7 bases. The V gene's germline CDR1 is MNHNS and CDR2 SASEGT. CDR3 length equals 15 residues. V lost 6 bases to trimming and J lost 0 bases; unmatched junction nucleotides: 5. Here the CDR3 reads CASRDGTASYNEQFF. The CDR3 DNA follows: TGTGCCAGCAGAGATGGGACAGCCTCCTACAATGAGCAGTTCTTC.

This clonotype was detected many times. V usage is TRBV6-1 and J usage is TRBJ1-5; D remains unclear. Between the trimmed V and J ends, which lost 6 bases and 7 bases, there was a span of 13 bases. Germline V CDR1 and CDR2: MNHNS, SASEGT. There are 13 residues in the CDR3. The CDR3 nucleotides are TGTGCCAGCAGCTCAGCCTCCAGGCAGCCCCAGCATTTT. This sequence encodes CASSSASRQPQHF.

The V gene is TRBV20-1, the J gene TRBJ1-2, with D perhaps TRBD1 (5 bases). Germline-derived CDR1 and CDR2 are DFQATT and SNEGSKA (reference sequence). Trimming took off 5 bases at V and 6 bases at J, with 16 bases between the two ends. The CDR3 is made up of 13 amino acids. This chain's CDR3 is CSAPSGPGDGYTF. In DNA, the CDR3 is TGCAGTGCTCCTTCGGGACCAGGAGATGGCTACACCTTC.

At least ten counts were recorded for this clonotype. This chain joins TRBV20-1 and TRBJ1-1, with 7 bases fitting TRBD1. The CDR3 is made up of 13 amino acids. Losses at the gene ends were 4 bases for V and 3 bases for J; bases not matched to a gene: 5. Germline V gene sequence: CDR1 DFQATT, CDR2 SNEGSKA (reference sequence). CDR3 amino acids: CSATGTGDTEAFF. The DNA for the CDR3 is TGCAGTGCTACCGGAACAGGGGACACTGAAGCTTTCTTT.

This clonotype was detected ten times or more. Here the CDR3 DNA reads TGTGCCAGCATTAGGACTTTTCAAGAGACCCAGTACTTC. Residues: CASIRTFQETQYF. The chain couples TRBV6-5 to TRBJ2-5; a weak D match, TRBD2 (5 bases). V gave up 7 bases and J gave up 2 bases, with 11 bases separating them. The germline CDR1 and CDR2 sequences are MNHEY and SVGAGI. The CDR3 totals 13 residues.

The chain recombines TRBV12-3 or TRBV12-4 with TRBJ2-4; D tentatively reads TRBD1 or TRBD2 (5 bases each). This CDR3 has 11 residues. Trimming pared 0 bases from V and 15 bases from J, leaving 9 bases between. The CDR3 spells CASSLAGRTYF. As DNA, the CDR3 is TGTGCCAGCAGTTTAGCGGGACGGACGTACTTC.

This clonotype was counted a few times. The genes are TRBV6-1 and TRBJ2-7; TRBD1 matches 9 bases. The J segment lost 7 bases and the V segment lost 4 bases, leaving 14 bases of the junction unmatched. The CDR3 has 16 amino acids. Germline CDR1 MNHNS, CDR2 SASEGT. This CDR3 reads CASSVPRRTGVREQYF. The CDR3 coding sequence is TGTGCCAGCAGTGTTCCACGCCGGACAGGGGTAAGGGAGCAGTACTTC.

This clonotype was seen repeatedly, ten times or more. J is TRBJ1-1 and V is TRBV14; 7 bases are a match to TRBD1. Germline assignment: CDR1 SGHDN and CDR2 FVKESK. This CDR3 is built from 14 residues. Losses at the gene ends were 4 bases for V and 5 bases for J; bases not matched to a gene: 7. The CDR3 loop is CASSRLTGNTEAFF. Here the CDR3 DNA reads TGTGCCAGCAGCCGGTTGACAGGGAATACTGAAGCTTTCTTT.

The rearrangement joins TRBV6-1 to TRBJ1-2; D may be TRBD1 (5 bases). Looked up from germline, CDR1 is MNHNS and CDR2 is SASEGT. Between the trimmed V and J ends, which lost 1 base and 1 base, there was a span of 13 bases. The CDR3 loop spans 16 amino acids. The CDR3 loop reads CASSEVQGANNYGYTF. In nucleotides, the CDR3 is TGTGCCAGCAGTGAAGTCCAAGGGGCCAATAACTATGGCTACACCTTC.

The table lists this clonotype with many counts. The chain combines TRBV19 with TRBJ2-2, with TRBD2 matching 13 bases. This CDR3 has 18 residues. Germline CDR1 LNHDA, CDR2 SQIVND (reference sequence). The junction had 12 bases not matched to a gene; V was cut back by 7 bases and J by 4 bases. The CDR3 sequence: CASTDPGTSGIFTGELFF. CDR3 DNA sequence: TGTGCCAGTACGGATCCCGGGACTAGCGGGATTTTCACCGGGGAGCTGTTTTTT.

This chain uses TRBV30 with TRBJ2-1, with 11 positions matching TRBD1. Per the germline V gene, CDR1 is GTSNPN and CDR2 is SVGIG (reference sequence). J lost 5 bases, V lost 4 bases, and 16 bases had no gene match. The CDR3 totals 18 residues. CDR3 bases: TGTGCCTGGAATCGGGACAGGGGGACAGGAGTAGCGCACAATGAGCAGTTCTTC. Translation gives CAWNRDRGTGVAHNEQFF.

This clonotype was seen a few times. A read error may be the cause here, since a much bigger clone is one base away. For the CDR3, the DNA is TGTGCCCGGAATGGTGGGGGCGGTCAGCCCCAGCATTTT. It encodes CARNGGGGQPQHF. V gene TRBV30 combines with J gene TRBJ1-5; possibly TRBD1 for D (6 bases). Deletions cut 8 bases from V and 6 bases from J, with 17 bases between. The germline V gene encodes CDR1 GTSNPN and CDR2 SVGIG (reference sequence). The CDR3 covers 13 residues.

As for this clonotype: This may stem from a read error, because a much larger clone lies one nucleotide away. The J gene is TRBJ1-2, the V gene TRBV7-9; D might be TRBD1 (5 bases). The CDR3 spans 13 residues. V was cut by 0 bases and J by 6 bases, with 8 bases left in between. Germline CDR1 reads SEHNR; CDR2 reads FQNEAQ (reference sequence). The CDR3 protein is CASSLARDDGYTF. The DNA of the CDR3 is TGTGCCAGCAGCTTAGCCAGGGATGATGGCTACACCTTC.

This clonotype was seen ten or more times. The rearrangement joins TRBV5-1 to TRBJ1-1; no reliable D call. Looked up from germline, CDR1 is SGHRS and CDR2 is YFSETQ. Trimming took off 0 bases at V and 5 bases at J, with 17 bases between the two ends. The CDR3 totals 16 residues. The CDR3 reads CASSLDSAIVMTEAFF. The CDR3 region has the DNA TGCGCCAGCAGCTTGGATTCGGCCATTGTGATGACTGAAGCTTTCTTT. The full variable domain, its missing parts supplied by reference TRBV5-1 and TRBJ1-1, is KAGVTQTPRYLIKTRGQQVTLSCSPISGHRSVSWYQQTPGQGLQFLFEYFSETQRNKGNFPGRFSGRQFSNSRSEMNVSTLELGDSALYLCASSLDSAIVMTEAFFGQGTRLTVV.

This chain joins TRBV20-1 and TRBJ1-2, with 9 nucleotides matching TRBD1. This CDR3 is 16 amino acids long. Germline V lookup: CDR1 DFQATT, CDR2 SNEGSKA (reference sequence). V gave up 4 bases and J gave up 3 bases; unmatched junction bases: 12. The CDR3 reads CSAIPPPGQGHYGYTF. CDR3 bases: TGCAGTGCTATCCCCCCCCCGGGACAGGGACACTATGGCTACACCTTC.

This clonotype occurred a few times. The chain has TRBV2 and TRBJ2-5; maybe TRBD1 (7 bases). CDR1 is SNHLY, CDR2 FYNNEI, per germline. V was cut by 3 bases and J by 5 bases, with 13 bases left in between. The CDR3 extends over 14 amino acids. In nucleotides, the CDR3 is TGTGCCAGCAGTGAGGGCAGGGGGGTCGAGACCCAGTACTTC. Protein product: CASSEGRGVETQYF.